These 10 T cell receptor beta chains originate from one sample sequenced in a study of blood T cells in healthy people across ages (dated by TCRdb to the mid-2010s). The receptor library was made with 5' RACE. The sample was run on an Illumina HiSeq 2500. A second roughly 6 to 12 cycle PCR used a sample-barcoded 5' primer and a J-beta primer mix. The public reads were quality trimmed at Q25 with fastp and then assembled into clones with MiXCR by TCRdb, keeping productive beta chains. Each CDR3 protein appears once, grouped with its most common genes and DNA. This sample has some 690,000 distinct CDR3 sequences in its table, and around a fifth of those were observed once. The top ten clones comprise around 22% of the sample. Material: blood. Every receptor here comes from a man in his sixties or seventies in good health.

The rearrangement uses TRBV10-3 and TRBJ2-3; no reliable D call. Trimming left V 3 bases short and J 5 bases short, with 12 bases between. The CDR3 sequence is 14 residues long. CDR1 ENHRY and CDR2 SYGVKD come from the germline V gene. Here the CDR3 DNA reads TGTGCCATCAGTGATACGTGGGTAGGAGATACGCAGTATTTT. Translated: CAISDTWVGDTQYF.

This clonotype was picked up a small number of times. V is TRBV5-1 and J is TRBJ1-3; no reliable D call. This CDR3 is 15 amino acids long. The V gene lost 5 bases and the J gene lost 0 bases, with 12 bases spanning the gap. Germline V gives CDR1 SGHRS, CDR2 YFSETQ. The CDR3 is CASRFDSPSGNTIYF. For the CDR3, the DNA is TGCGCCAGCAGGTTTGACTCCCCCTCTGGAAACACCATATATTTT.

This sequence joins TRBV20-1 and TRBJ1-5; D is unclear. Germline lookup yields CDR1 DFQATT and CDR2 SNEGSKA (reference sequence). V shed 0 bases and J shed 1 base, with 7 bases lying between them. This CDR3 is built from 14 residues. CDR3 in amino acids: CSARDGGSNQPQHF. The CDR3 DNA sequence: TGCAGTGCTAGAGATGGAGGGAGCAATCAGCCCCAGCATTTT.

This chain connects TRBV27 to TRBJ1-1; the D is unclear. V shed 3 bases and J shed 1 base, with 9 bases lying between them. Germline CDR1 and CDR2: MNHEY and SMNVEV (reference sequence). The CDR3 is 14 residues long. DNA for the CDR3: TGTGCCAGCAGTTTCGCTCAAAGGAACACTGAAGCTTTCTTT. Its translation: CASSFAQRNTEAFF.

This clonotype has only a few counts. The chain combines TRBV14 with TRBJ2-3, with TRBD2 matching 12 bases. The V segment lost 6 bases and the J segment 6 bases; nucleotides outside the gene matches: 4. CDR3 length: 14 residues. The germline V gene has CDR1 SGHDN and CDR2 FVKESK. CDR3 residues: CASRPGTSGDTQYF. The CDR3 coding sequence is TGTGCCAGCAGGCCCGGGACTAGCGGGGATACGCAGTATTTT.

This clonotype was detected a few times. V usage is TRBV3-1 and J usage is TRBJ1-1; maybe TRBD1 (6 bases). V lost 0 bases and J 10 bases, leaving 15 bases between the germline ends. The CDR3 contains 14 residues. Germline V CDR1 and CDR2: LGHDT, YNNKEL (reference sequence). The CDR3 protein is CASSQDQGRAGAFF. CDR3 coding DNA: TGTGCCAGCAGCCAAGATCAGGGGCGGGCTGGAGCTTTCTTT. The full variable domain, its missing parts supplied by reference TRBV3-1 and TRBJ1-1, is DTAVSQTPKYLVTQMGNDKSIKCEQNLGHDTMYWYKQDSKKFLKIMFSYNNKELIINETVPNRFSPKSPDKAHLNLHINSLELGDSAVYFCASSQDQGRAGAFFGQGTRLTVV.

The J gene is TRBJ2-5, the V gene TRBV12-3 or TRBV12-4; no clear D gene. Gene TRBJ2-1 matches the end of the DNA better, so the J call may be wrong. The CDR3 runs to 14 residues. In nucleotides, the CDR3 is TGTGCCAGCAGTTTCGTGAAGGGAAGGGATGAGCAGTTCTTC. Protein: CASSFVKGRDEQFF.

The chain joins TRBV12-3 or TRBV12-4 to TRBJ2-3, with D possibly TRBD1 on 6 matching bases. Trimming left V 6 bases short and J 3 bases short, with 16 bases between. The CDR3 is 15 amino acids. The CDR3 region is CASSRRTGRTDTQYF. The CDR3 nucleotides are TGTGCCAGCAGCCGGAGAACAGGGAGAACAGATACGCAGTATTTT.

This rearrangement joins TRBV5-5 to TRBJ2-2, with TRBD1 identical over 7 bases. Germline CDR1 is SGHKS and CDR2 is YYEKEE (reference sequence). V lost 6 bases and J lost 6; bases outside the gene matches: 14. This CDR3 is 16 amino acids long. CDR3 in amino acids: CASTDREPYGAGELFF. CDR3 DNA: TGTGCCAGCACCGACAGGGAGCCATATGGAGCCGGGGAGCTGTTTTTT.

The gene calls are TRBV4-1 and TRBJ2-7; D call uncertain. The V and J ends lost 0 bases and 0 bases respectively, with 9 bases between them. In germline, CDR1 is MGHRA, CDR2 YSYEKL. The CDR3 is made up of 15 amino acids. The DNA of the CDR3 is TGCGCCAGCAGCCAAGAATCAGGTAGCTCCTACGAGCAGTACGTC. Encoded protein: CASSQESGSSYEQYV.